This T cell receptor (beta chain) was identified during a study of regulatory T cells in long-lasting Graves disease. Whole-study findings and limits: Lower TCR diversity was seen in persistent Graves' patients than in newly diagnosed ones.

Assembly of TCR beta libraries relied on iRepertoire HTBI primers together with Arm-PCR of CDR3 regions. TCRdb re-called the multiplex PCR reads with MiXCR, one entry per CDR3 protein. The table has over 450,000 distinct CDR3 sequences, about 12% seen once. In this sample, this clonotype turned up many times. Its antigen remains unidentified. Regarding time point: newly diagnosed GD, antithyroid drugs for less than 3 months. PBMCs provided the RNA from which the TCR library was made. V shed 0 bases and J shed 6 bases, with 14 bases lying between them. The CDR3 contains 15 residues. These data were also filed under a second study, of T cells in Graves' hyperthyroidism and ophthalmopathy.

The source was peripheral blood mononuclear cells (PBMCs), collected at new diagnosis, from a patient treated with antithyroid drugs. V and J are TRBV12-3 or TRBV12-4 and TRBJ1-2; D unresolved. The receptor was derived from a woman between 25 and 40 years old with Graves disease. CDR3 region: CASSLAPVPLHGYTF. CDR3 in DNA: TGTGCCAGCAGTTTAGCGCCGGTTCCCCTCCATGGCTACACCTTC.